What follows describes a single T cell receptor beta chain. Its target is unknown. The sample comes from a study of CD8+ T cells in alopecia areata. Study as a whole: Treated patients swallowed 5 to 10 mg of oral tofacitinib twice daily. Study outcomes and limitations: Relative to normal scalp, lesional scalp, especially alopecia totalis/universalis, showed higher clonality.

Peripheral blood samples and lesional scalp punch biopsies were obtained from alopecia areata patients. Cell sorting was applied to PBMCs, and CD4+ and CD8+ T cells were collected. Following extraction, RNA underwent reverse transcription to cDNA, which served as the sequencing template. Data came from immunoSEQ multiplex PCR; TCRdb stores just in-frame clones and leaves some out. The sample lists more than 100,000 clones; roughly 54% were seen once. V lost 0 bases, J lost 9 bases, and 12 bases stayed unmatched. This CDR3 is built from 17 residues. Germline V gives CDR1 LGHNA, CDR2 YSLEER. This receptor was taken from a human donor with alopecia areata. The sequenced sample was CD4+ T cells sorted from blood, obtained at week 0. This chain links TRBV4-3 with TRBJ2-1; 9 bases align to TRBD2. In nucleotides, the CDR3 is TGCGCCAGCAGCCAAGATCAGGGACTAGCAAGAGGGGGTGAGCAGTTCTTC. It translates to CASSQDQGLARGGEQFF.